Listed here is a single T cell receptor (beta chain). No antigen is known for it. The data stem from a study of cytomegalovirus exposure and HLA in healthy donors. Study-level findings and limits: Productive status was seen about 90% or about 30% of the time for most TCR beta V segments in an earlier analysis.

The CDR3 length is 13 residues. Trimming took 6 bases from V and 2 from J, leaving 11 bases between them. In germline, CDR1 is PRHDT, CDR2 FYEKMQ (reference sequence). Vbeta (60) and Jbeta (13) primers were used in the PCR. The assay was immunoSEQ multiplex PCR, and TCRdb's table has in-frame clones only and misses some. The table lists tens of thousands of clones, around 10% of them singletons. J is TRBJ2-7 and V is TRBV13; weak D call: TRBD2 (6 bases). The specimen was PBMCs. The TCR sequence derives from a man between 60 and 70 years old in good health and CMV-seropositive. CDR3 in DNA: TGTGCCAGCAGTCAGGGACTGGCCTACGAGCAGTACTTC. Its protein is CASSQGLAYEQYF.